The rows below give T cell receptor beta chains drawn from one sample of a study of response to subunit inactivated influenza vaccine. One entry per CDR3 protein results from TCRdb running MiXCR on the RT-PCR reads. The data show 700,000 to 800,000 distinct CDR3 sequences, about 18% seen once. The sequences come from PBMCs from blood, collected more than 4 days after vaccination. The origin of the receptors is a middle-aged man who received an inactivated influenza vaccine. Each CDR3 is given with its conserved first and last residue. The order of the fields is V gene, clone size, D gene, J gene, CDR3 protein, CDR3 DNA. A D gene is named only where the DNA matches it firmly. Clone size is shown for a subset of rows, as once, few, many or a class of expanded clone.

>TRBV7-9|NA|NA|TRBJ2-3
CASSMTFSTDTQYF
TGTGCCAGCAGCATGACCTTTAGCACAGATACGCAGTATTTT
>TRBV20-1|few|TRBD1|TRBJ1-2
CSAQETGFMNYGYTF
TGCAGTGCTCAGGAGACAGGGTTTATGAACTATGGCTACACCTTC
>TRBV25-1|few|NA|TRBJ1-2
CASFGTLNSHYGYTF
TGTGCCAGCTTCGGGACACTAAACTCACACTATGGCTACACCTTC
>TRBV7-8|NA|TRBD1|TRBJ1-6
CASSQGQGGSPLHF
TGTGCCAGCAGCCAGGGACAGGGGGGCTCACCCCTCCACTTT
>TRBV5-1|NA|NA|TRBJ1-1
CASSLGSGPLGEAFF
TGCGCCAGCAGCTTGGGCTCCGGACCGTTGGGTGAAGCTTTCTTT
>TRBV27|few|TRBD2|TRBJ2-1
CASSSEREVGYNEQFF
TGTGCCAGCAGTTCTGAGCGGGAGGTCGGCTACAATGAGCAGTTCTTC
>TRBV29-1|many|TRBD2|TRBJ2-1
CSVEESGWVRTSGNNEQFF
TGCAGCGTTGAAGAATCGGGGTGGGTACGGACTAGCGGGAACAATGAGCAGTTCTTC
>TRBV6-2/TRBV6-3|NA|TRBD1|TRBJ2-1
CASIGRDRYYNEQFF
TGTGCCAGCATCGGCCGGGACAGGTATTACAATGAGCAGTTCTTC
>TRBV11-2|few|NA|TRBJ1-2
CASGGGSWNGGYTF
TGTGCCAGCGGGGGGGGGTCCTGGAATGGAGGCTACACCTTC
>TRBV5-1|many|TRBD1|TRBJ2-1
CASSYDRDNEQFF
TGCGCCAGCAGCTACGACAGGGACAATGAGCAGTTCTTC
>TRBV20-1|many|NA|TRBJ1-1
CSARMDIYTPNTEAFF
TGCAGTGCTAGAATGGACATTTATACTCCGAACACTGAAGCTTTCTTT
>TRBV3-1|few|NA|TRBJ2-7
CASSQPGPTYEQYF
TGTGCCAGCAGCCAGCCCGGGCCGACCTACGAGCAGTACTTC